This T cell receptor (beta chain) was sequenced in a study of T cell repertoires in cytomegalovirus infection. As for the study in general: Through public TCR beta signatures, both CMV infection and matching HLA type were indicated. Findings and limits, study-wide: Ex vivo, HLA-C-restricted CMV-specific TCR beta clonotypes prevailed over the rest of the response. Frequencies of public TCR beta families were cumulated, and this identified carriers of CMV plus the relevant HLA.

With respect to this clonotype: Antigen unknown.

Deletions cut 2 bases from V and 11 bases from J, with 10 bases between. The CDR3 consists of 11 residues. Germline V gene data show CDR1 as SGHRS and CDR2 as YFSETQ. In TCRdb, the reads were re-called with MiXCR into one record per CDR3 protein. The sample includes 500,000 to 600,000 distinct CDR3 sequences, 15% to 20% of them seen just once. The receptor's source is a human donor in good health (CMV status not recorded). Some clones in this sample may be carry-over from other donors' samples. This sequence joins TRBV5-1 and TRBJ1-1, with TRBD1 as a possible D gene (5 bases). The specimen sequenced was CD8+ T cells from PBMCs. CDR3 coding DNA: TGCGCCAGCAGCTTCGGGAACAGGGCTTTCTTT. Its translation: CASSFGNRAFF.